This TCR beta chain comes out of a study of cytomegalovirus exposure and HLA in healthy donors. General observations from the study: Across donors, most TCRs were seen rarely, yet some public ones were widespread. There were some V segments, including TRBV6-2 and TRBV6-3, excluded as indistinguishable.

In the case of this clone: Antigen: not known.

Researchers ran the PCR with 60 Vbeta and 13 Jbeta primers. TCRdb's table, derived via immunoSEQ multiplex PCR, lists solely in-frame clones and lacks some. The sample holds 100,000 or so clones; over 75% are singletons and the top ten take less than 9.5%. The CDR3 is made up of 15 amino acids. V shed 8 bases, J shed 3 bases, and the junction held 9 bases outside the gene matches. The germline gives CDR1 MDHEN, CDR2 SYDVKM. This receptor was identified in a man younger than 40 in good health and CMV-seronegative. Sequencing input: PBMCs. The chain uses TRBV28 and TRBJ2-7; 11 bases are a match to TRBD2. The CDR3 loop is CASPPTSGGDYEQYF. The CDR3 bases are TGTGCCAGCCCTCCAACTAGCGGGGGAGACTACGAGCAGTACTTC.